Below, 28 T cell receptor beta chains from the same sample are listed, as sequenced in a study of Graves' ophthalmopathy and Graves' hyperthyroidism. Amplification of the TCR beta CDR3 regions used RNA transcripts (as template). Second-round multiplex PCR came after first-round RT-PCR with HTBI primers. One entry per CDR3 protein, called by TCRdb with MiXCR from the multiplex PCR reads. The profile shows a few hundred thousand distinct CDR3 sequences, roughly 18% of them singletons. The specimen sequenced was peripheral blood. These receptors originate from a woman between 18 and 29 years old with Graves' ophthalmopathy.

Worth noting for this clonotype: One end of the junction is discordant with germline, which a read error may explain. The gene calls are TRBV18 and TRBJ2-7; D not certain. CDR3 size: 12 residues. Germline assignment: CDR1 KGHSH and CDR2 LQKENI. The CDR3 bases are TGTGCCAGCGCACCGGGCTACCACGAGCAGTACTTC. Translation: CASAPGYHEQYF.

In its sample, this clonotype was seen many times. The V gene is TRBV25-1, the J gene TRBJ1-1; weak D call: TRBD1 (6 bases). The V gene lost 4 bases and the J gene lost 7 bases, with 13 bases spanning the gap. The germline V gene has CDR1 MGHDK and CDR2 SYGVNS. This CDR3 has 13 amino acids. The CDR3 sequence is CASSAQGAVEAFF. CDR3 nucleotides: TGTGCCAGCAGTGCACAGGGAGCAGTTGAAGCTTTCTTT.

The rearrangement joins TRBV11-2 to TRBJ1-1, with D possibly being TRBD1 (5 bases). The length of the CDR3 is 17 residues. Germline CDR1 is SGHAT and CDR2 is FQNNGV. Trimming took off 4 bases at V and 4 bases at J, with 22 bases between the two ends. CDR3 sequence (DNA): TGTGCCAGCAGCTCAGGGATAGGGTTCCCGGGGGGCACTGAAGCTTTCTTT. This sequence encodes CASSSGIGFPGGTEAFF.

In this sample, this clonotype turned up many times. This chain connects TRBV7-2 to TRBJ2-5; 10 nucleotides align to TRBD2. The CDR3 contains 17 residues. Per germline, CDR1 SGHTA and CDR2 FQGNSA. V shed 1 base, J shed 7 bases, and the junction held 12 bases outside the gene matches. The CDR3 loop reads CASSLVPLLSGGGTQYF. CDR3 nucleotides: TGTGCCAGCAGCTTAGTTCCTTTATTGAGCGGGGGGGGGACCCAGTACTTC. The variable domain in full, with the rest retrieved from reference TRBV7-2 and TRBJ2-5, is GAGVSQSPSNKVTEKGKDVELRCDPISGHTALYWYRQSLGQGLEFLIYFQGNSAPDKSGLPSDRFSAERTGGSVSTLTIQRTQQEDSAVYLCASSLVPLLSGGGTQYFGPGTRLLVL.

This clonotype was picked up many times. The CDR3 reads CATSDPGTPSYEQYF. CDR3 bases: TGTGCCACCAGTGACCCTGGGACACCCTCCTACGAGCAGTACTTC. J is TRBJ2-7 and V is TRBV24-1, with D possibly matching TRBD1 (6 bases). Trimming cost V 4 bases and J 0 bases, with 12 bases left between them. The CDR3 spans 15 residues. Germline V lookup: CDR1 KGHDR, CDR2 SFDVKD.

This clonotype was counted many times. The CDR3 protein is CAISSLKTIMNTEAFF. DNA for the CDR3: TGTGCCATCAGCTCATTAAAGACCATTATGAACACTGAAGCTTTCTTT. The rearrangement uses TRBV10-3 and TRBJ1-1, with unresolved D. The V gene's germline CDR1 is ENHRY and CDR2 SYGVKD. The CDR3 has 16 amino acids. The V end lost 6 bases, the J end lost 0 bases, and 17 bases lay between the germline ends.

The chain employs TRBV6-2 or TRBV6-3 and TRBJ1-4; D gene unclear. V lost 5 bases and J lost 8, with 6 bases in between. Germline CDR1 is MNHEY and CDR2 is SVGEGT. This CDR3 is 11 amino acids long. The CDR3 nucleotides read TGTGCCAGCAGTCGTGAAGAAAAACTGTTTTTT. Amino acids: CASSREEKLFF.

This clonotype occurred many times. The CDR3 loop is CASSSPGVFRTEAFF. DNA of the CDR3: TGTGCCAGCAGCTCCCCGGGGGTTTTTAGGACTGAAGCTTTCTTT. V usage is TRBV7-2 and J usage is TRBJ1-1; D possibly corresponds to TRBD1 (5 bases). The CDR3 runs to 15 residues. Germline loops: CDR1 SGHTA, CDR2 FQGNSA. V was shortened by 4 bases and J by 5 bases, with 17 bases between the two germline ends.

This clonotype was seen ten or more times. This chain connects TRBV28 to TRBJ1-5; TRBD1 matches 8 bases. Per the germline V gene, CDR1 is MDHEN and CDR2 is SYDVKM. This CDR3 has 17 amino acids. The J segment lost 3 bases and the V segment lost 6 bases, leaving 13 bases of the junction unmatched. CDR3 amino acids: CASRRFVGTGANQPQHF. CDR3 nucleotide sequence: TGTGCCAGCAGGCGATTTGTTGGGACAGGCGCCAATCAGCCCCAGCATTTT.

This clonotype occurred many times. The chain is built from TRBV6-5 and TRBJ2-5, with 8 bases aligning to TRBD2. The CDR3 consists of 17 residues. Germline loops: CDR1 MNHEY, CDR2 SVGAGI. V was pared by 7 bases and J by 1 base, with 14 bases of the junction left unmatched. The CDR3 loop is CASKRGGAVIPQETQYF. The CDR3, as DNA: TGTGCCAGCAAACGGGGGGGGGCCGTGATCCCCCAAGAGACCCAGTACTTC.

This clonotype was picked up many times. The chain has TRBV7-2 and TRBJ2-7, with D perhaps assigned TRBD1 or TRBD2 (5 bases each). The V gene lost 4 bases and the J gene lost 8 bases, with 21 bases spanning the gap. Germline-derived CDR1 and CDR2 are SGHTA and FQGNSA. This CDR3 has 15 amino acids. The CDR3 reads CASSYGDPRYAKQYF. The CDR3 DNA is TGTGCCAGCAGCTACGGGGACCCCCGCTACGCCAAGCAGTACTTC.

This clonotype was recorded many times. The gene calls are TRBV6-5 and TRBJ2-7, with 7 bases identical to TRBD2. The CDR3 runs to 13 residues. Germline V gene sequence: CDR1 MNHEY, CDR2 SVGAGI. Losses at the gene ends were 8 bases for V and 6 bases for J; bases not matched to a gene: 10. The CDR3 coding sequence is TGTGCCAGCGGTAACGGGGGAGGGGCCGAGCAGTACTTC. Amino acid sequence: CASGNGGGAEQYF.

This clonotype occurred many times. A much larger clone differs by one base, so this may be a read error. The chain uses TRBV6-2 or TRBV6-3 and TRBJ1-1; D is undetermined. Deletions cut 2 bases from V and 6 bases from J, with 10 bases between. The CDR3 length is 13 residues. The germline CDR1 and CDR2 sequences are MNHEY and SVGEGT. CDR3 sequence reads: CASSYGACAEAFF. CDR3 nucleotides: TGTGCCAGCAGTTACGGAGCTTGTGCTGAAGCTTTCTTT.

The sample holds many counts of this clonotype. The chain links TRBV20-1 to TRBJ2-5; 10 nucleotides match TRBD2. V lost 0 bases, J lost 2 bases, and 9 bases stayed unmatched. Per the germline V gene, CDR1 is DFQATT and CDR2 is SNEGSKA (reference sequence). There are 17 residues in the CDR3. CDR3 nucleotides: TGCAGTGCTAGAGATCAGGATAGCGGGAGGCCTCAAGAGACCCAGTACTTC. Its translation is CSARDQDSGRPQETQYF.

The rearrangement links TRBV28 to TRBJ2-2; 7 bases align to TRBD1. The CDR3 covers 16 residues. The V segment lost 4 bases and the J segment 4 bases; nucleotides outside the gene matches: 9. The germline CDR1 and CDR2 sequences are MDHEN and SYDVKM. CDR3 nucleotide sequence: TGTGCCAGCAGTTCGAACCTGGGACAGATCACCGGGGAGCTGTTTTTT. The encoded protein is CASSSNLGQITGELFF.

As regards this clonotype: At one boundary the junction diverges from the germline segment, which might be a read error. V usage is TRBV18 and J usage is TRBJ2-7; 10 nucleotides match TRBD1. Germline assignment: CDR1 KGHSH and CDR2 LQKENI. The CDR3 sequence is 14 residues long. CDR3 amino acids: CASSPRDRGYGQYF. The CDR3 nucleotides read TGTGCCAGCTCACCCCGGGACAGGGGCTACGGGCAGTACTTC. The full variable domain, completed using reference TRBV18 and TRBJ2-7, is NAGVMQNPRHLVRRRGQEARLRCSPMKGHSHVYWYRQLPEEGLKFMVYLQKENIIDESGMPKERFSAEFPKEGPSILRIQQVVRGDSAAYFCASSPRDRGYGQYFGPGTRLTVT.

This clonotype appeared once. V is TRBV12-5 and J is TRBJ2-7, with D perhaps given as TRBD1 or TRBD2 (5 bases each). Germline CDR1 LGHNT, CDR2 FRNRAP. This CDR3 is 14 amino acids long. The ends were cut back, 7 bases at V and 2 bases at J, with 15 bases in the middle. The CDR3 bases are TGTGCTAGTGCTCCGAGGGGCAGGGCCTACGAGCAGTACTTC. Protein sequence: CASAPRGRAYEQYF.

This rearrangement joins TRBV4-3 to TRBJ1-5; possibly TRBD1 for D (6 bases). CDR3 size: 16 residues. The ends were cut back, 0 bases at V and 5 bases at J, with 14 bases in the middle. Germline values: CDR1 LGHNA, CDR2 YSLEER. The CDR3 bases are TGCGCCAGCAGCCAAGAAATGGGGGCCGTGGATCAGCCCCAGCATTTT. It codes for CASSQEMGAVDQPQHF.

This clonotype showed up many times. This chain uses TRBV28 with TRBJ1-5; D gene unclear. The V end was cut by 7 bases, the J end by 0 bases, with 16 bases between. This CDR3 region has 16 residues. Germline V gives CDR1 MDHEN, CDR2 SYDVKM. CDR3 amino acids: CASNSPTDYSNQPQHF. CDR3 in DNA: TGTGCCAGCAATTCCCCGACGGATTATAGCAATCAGCCCCAGCATTTT.

Many counts were recorded for this clonotype. The CDR3 sequence is CASSLRGGMIYEQYF. The CDR3 DNA follows: TGTGCCAGCAGCCTCCGGGGAGGGATGATCTACGAGCAGTACTTC. V usage is TRBV27 and J usage is TRBJ2-7; 7 bases agree with TRBD2. The length of the CDR3 is 15 residues. Trimming took 6 bases from V and 3 from J; bases not matched to a gene: 11. Per the germline V gene, CDR1 is MNHEY and CDR2 is SMNVEV (reference sequence).

This clonotype was picked up many times. The CDR3 spells CASSSPGQPNQPQHF. The CDR3 DNA reads as TGTGCCAGCAGTTCCCCGGGACAGCCCAATCAGCCCCAGCATTTT. This rearrangement joins TRBV6-2 or TRBV6-3 to TRBJ1-5; TRBD1 agrees at 7 bases. V was clipped by 4 bases and J by 3 bases; unmatched bases: 6. This CDR3 contains 15 residues. The germline V gene encodes CDR1 MNHEY and CDR2 SVGEGT.

The rearrangement links TRBV6-1 to TRBJ2-7; maybe TRBD1 (6 bases). Germline CDR1 is MNHNS and CDR2 is SASEGT. Trimming shortened V by 7 bases and J by 0 bases, and 13 bases separated the two germline ends. The CDR3 is made up of 14 amino acids. DNA for the CDR3: TGTGCCAGCAAGAGACAGGTCCGCTCCTACGAGCAGTACTTC. Protein sequence: CASKRQVRSYEQYF.

This clonotype has at least ten counts. The V gene is TRBV6-1, the J gene TRBJ1-1; D possibly corresponds to TRBD1 (5 bases). The CDR3 has 13 amino acids. The V end lost 5 bases, the J end lost 8 bases, and 15 bases lay between the germline ends. From germline, CDR1 is MNHNS and CDR2 SASEGT. The CDR3 bases are TGTGCCAGCAGTCGGGCTGGTCAGGGCGAAGCTTTCTTT. Residues: CASSRAGQGEAFF.

This clonotype has at least ten counts. The chain is built from TRBV7-3 and TRBJ2-5; 7 bases fit TRBD1. The CDR3 runs 14 residues. J was trimmed by 0 bases and V by 5 bases; bases with no gene match: 3. Germline V lookup: CDR1 SGHTA, CDR2 FQGTGA. CDR3 in amino acids: CASSLQGYQETQYF. As DNA, the CDR3 is TGTGCCAGCAGCCTACAGGGGTACCAAGAGACCCAGTACTTC.

This clonotype was seen ten or more times. The chain combines TRBV12-3 or TRBV12-4 with TRBJ2-7; D is uncertain. The CDR3 runs to 16 residues. V was clipped by 6 bases and J by 0 bases, with 18 bases between them. CDR3 amino acids: CASSLQIGPDSYEQYF. DNA for the CDR3: TGTGCCAGCAGCCTTCAAATCGGACCTGACTCCTACGAGCAGTACTTC.

This clonotype was observed many times. The chain is built from TRBV29-1 and TRBJ2-5, with D tentatively TRBD2 (5 bases). Germline CDR1 is SQVTM and CDR2 is ANQGSEA. V dropped 4 bases and J dropped 5 bases, with 11 bases sitting between them. The CDR3 has 12 residues. The CDR3 is CSVAVGGETQYF. CDR3 DNA sequence: TGCAGCGTTGCGGTGGGCGGGGAGACCCAGTACTTC.

This clonotype was seen ten or more times. J is TRBJ2-7 and V is TRBV5-1, with a weak D call TRBD2 (6 bases). Deletions cut 0 bases from V and 5 bases from J, with 18 bases between. The CDR3 extends over 16 amino acids. Germline V CDR1 and CDR2: SGHRS, YFSETQ. The CDR3 reads CASSLAGETLSDEQYF. CDR3 bases: TGCGCCAGCAGCTTGGCGGGAGAAACCCTTTCAGACGAGCAGTACTTC.

This clonotype occurred many times. CDR3 in amino acids: CASSSETGAGGELFF. The CDR3 coding sequence is TGCGCCAGCAGCTCGGAGACAGGGGCTGGCGGGGAGCTGTTTTTT. The rearrangement links TRBV5-1 to TRBJ2-2; 8 bases are shared with TRBD1. The CDR3 loop spans 15 amino acids. J lost 7 bases, V lost 3 bases, and 8 bases had no gene match. The germline CDR1 and CDR2 sequences are SGHRS and YFSETQ. The full variable domain, with the rest looked up from reference TRBV5-1 and TRBJ2-2, is KAGVTQTPRYLIKTRGQQVTLSCSPISGHRSVSWYQQTPGQGLQFLFEYFSETQRNKGNFPGRFSGRQFSNSRSEMNVSTLELGDSALYLCASSSETGAGGELFFGEGSRLTVL.